The sequence of this T cell receptor beta chain was determined in a study of shared clonotypes between healthy human individuals. Measured with immunoSEQ multiplex PCR; TCRdb has only the in-frame clones, and not every one. This sample has 2 million to 3 million clones, with over 85% found just once. As to this clone: The antigen is not known.

Notes on the study in general: Genetic and exposure-history diversity was limited by the small donor number. Against clonotypes common to all four donors, non-shared ones had lower generation probabilities.

The length of the CDR3 is 14 residues. The V and J ends lost 3 bases and 6 bases, in that order; junction bases with no gene match: 4. The germline V gene has CDR1 MDHEN and CDR2 SYDVKM. The specimen sequenced was naive CD4+ T cells from PBMCs. The subset denotes: CD45RA+ positively selected. The sequence was collected from a man between 18 and 29 years old in good health. Some clones in this sample may be carry-over from other donors' samples. The chain carries TRBV28 and TRBJ2-1, with 8 bases that match TRBD1. DNA for the CDR3: TGTGCCAGCAGTTTTCCGGGACAGGTCAATGAGCAGTTCTTC. It encodes CASSFPGQVNEQFF.